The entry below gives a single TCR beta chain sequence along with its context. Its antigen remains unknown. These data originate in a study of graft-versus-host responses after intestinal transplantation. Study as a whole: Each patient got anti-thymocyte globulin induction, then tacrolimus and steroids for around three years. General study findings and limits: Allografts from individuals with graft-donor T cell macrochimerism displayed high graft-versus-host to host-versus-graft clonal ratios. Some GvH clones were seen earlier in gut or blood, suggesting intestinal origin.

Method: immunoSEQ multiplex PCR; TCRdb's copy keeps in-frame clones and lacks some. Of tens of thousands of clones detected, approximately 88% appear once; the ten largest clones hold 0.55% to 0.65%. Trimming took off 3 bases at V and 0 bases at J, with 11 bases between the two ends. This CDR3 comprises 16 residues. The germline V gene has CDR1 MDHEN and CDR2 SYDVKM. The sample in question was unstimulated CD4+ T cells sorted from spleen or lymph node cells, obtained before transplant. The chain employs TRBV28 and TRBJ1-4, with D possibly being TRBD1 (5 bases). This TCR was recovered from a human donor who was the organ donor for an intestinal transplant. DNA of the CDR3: TGTGCCAGCAGTTTGGGGCAGTTTGCAACTAATGAAAAACTGTTTTTT. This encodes CASSLGQFATNEKLFF.